These 9 T cell receptor beta chains share one sample of origin, sequenced in a study of response to subunit inactivated influenza vaccine. Using its own MiXCR run on the RT-PCR reads, TCRdb lists one record per CDR3 protein. The sample shows roughly 710,000 distinct CDR3 sequences, approximately 15% of them seen only once. Source: PBMCs from blood, taken around 14 days before vaccination. Receptor source: a man aged 50 to 60 who received an inactivated influenza vaccine.

A few counts support this clonotype. This chain connects TRBV7-2 to TRBJ2-3, with 9 positions matching TRBD2. This CDR3 is built from 15 residues. Germline CDR1 reads SGHTA; CDR2 reads FQGNSA. Losses at the gene ends were 3 bases for V and 4 bases for J; bases not matched to a gene: 5. CDR3 bases: TGTGCCAGCAGCTTCCAGCGGGGGGCCCCAGATACGCAGTATTTT. Encoded protein: CASSFQRGAPDTQYF.

This clonotype has a handful of counts. The CDR3 region is CSGGQRAQITQYF. CDR3 coding DNA: TGCAGCGGGGGGCAGAGAGCACAGATTACGCAGTATTTT. This chain connects TRBV29-1 to TRBJ2-3, with D tentatively TRBD1 (6 bases). The CDR3 covers 13 residues. The V and J ends lost 7 bases and 8 bases respectively, with 19 bases between them. The germline V gene has CDR1 SQVTM and CDR2 ANQGSEA.

This clonotype was seen more than once but under ten times. The genes are TRBV20-1 and TRBJ2-2; 9 bases fit TRBD1. Germline V gene data show CDR1 as DFQATT and CDR2 as SNEGSKA (reference sequence). V was pared by 4 bases and J by 3 bases, with 3 bases of the junction left unmatched. This CDR3 is built from 14 residues. CDR3 bases: TGCAGTGCTACCGGGACAGGGCACACCGGGGAGCTGTTTTTT. This encodes CSATGTGHTGELFF.

This clonotype was seen a handful of times. The CDR3 DNA follows: TGTGCCAGCACCATACACAGCTCCTACGAGCAGTACTTC. Its protein is CASTIHSSYEQYF. V gene TRBV25-1 combines with J gene TRBJ2-7; D remains unclear. This CDR3 has 13 residues. Germline V gives CDR1 MGHDK, CDR2 SYGVNS. Trimming stripped 7 bases from V and 0 bases from J, with 10 bases between.

The rearrangement uses TRBV12-3 or TRBV12-4 and TRBJ2-7; 12 nucleotides agree with TRBD2. The CDR3 length is 16 residues. Unmatched junction bases numbered 6, after V lost 3 bases and J lost 3 bases. The CDR3 bases are TGTGCCAGCAGTTTCCCCCCTAGCGGGAGGGTCTACGAGCAGTACTTC. This codes for CASSFPPSGRVYEQYF.

This clonotype appeared many times. This sequence joins TRBV12-3 or TRBV12-4 and TRBJ2-5; possibly TRBD2 for D (6 bases). This CDR3 has 14 amino acids. V lost 5 bases and J lost 3, with 13 bases in between. The CDR3 coding sequence is TGTGCCAGCAGTCCTCTTCGGGGGAAAGAGACCCAGTACTTC. Its translation: CASSPLRGKETQYF.

This clonotype has a count of ten or more. The V gene is TRBV20-1, the J gene TRBJ2-1; D gene unclear. V lost 0 bases and J lost 0, with 9 bases in between. Per germline, CDR1 DFQATT and CDR2 SNEGSKA (reference sequence). The CDR3 is made up of 15 amino acids. CDR3 DNA sequence: TGCAGTGCTAGAGATCTAGTTGGCTCCTACAATGAGCAGTTCTTC. Protein sequence: CSARDLVGSYNEQFF.

The rearrangement uses TRBV4-3 and TRBJ1-2; D gene unclear. The germline CDR1 and CDR2 sequences are LGHNA and YSLEER. Trimming took 1 base from V and 3 from J, leaving 12 bases between them. CDR3 length: 15 residues. CDR3 bases: TGCGCCAGCAGCCAAGGGGAAGGGTTTGACTATGGCTACACCTTC. Translated: CASSQGEGFDYGYTF.

The table lists this clonotype with a few counts. V gene TRBV4-2 combines with J gene TRBJ1-2; 9 nucleotides line up with TRBD1. CDR3 length: 15 residues. From germline, CDR1 is LGHNA and CDR2 YNFKEQ. Losses at the gene ends were 3 bases for V and 7 bases for J; bases not matched to a gene: 9. The CDR3 DNA is TGTGCCAGCAGCCATAACATGGACAGGGGCTCTGGCTACACCTTC. This sequence encodes CASSHNMDRGSGYTF.